The 2 T cell receptor beta chains given below trace back to one sample, sequenced in a study of post-analysis software for immune sequencing data. General study results and limits: A few TRBV segments (TRBV5-6, TRBV5-1 and TRBV20-1 among them) occurred more frequently in patients than in controls.

Their antigen targets remain unknown. Unique molecular identifiers tagged the TCR beta cDNA libraries. TCRdb reprocessed the PCR reads via MiXCR and lists one record per CDR3 protein. The repertoire holds roughly 730,000 distinct CDR3 sequences, with roughly 30% as singletons. Sequencing used blood. These receptors all come from a girl aged 5 to 17 with multiple sclerosis.

The gene calls are TRBV14 and TRBJ2-3; D call uncertain. The V and J ends lost 4 bases and 6 bases respectively, with 5 bases between them. The CDR3 has 11 residues. Germline CDR1 SGHDN, CDR2 FVKESK. The DNA of the CDR3 is TGTGCCAGCAGCCTTTGGGATACGCAGTATTTT. Translation: CASSLWDTQYF.

This sequence joins TRBV29-1 and TRBJ1-3; TRBD1 might be the D (5 bases). Germline CDR1 reads SQVTM; CDR2 reads ANQGSEA. The V end lost 6 bases, the J end lost 7 bases, and 10 bases lay between the germline ends. The length of the CDR3 is 11 residues. CDR3 loop: CSVSGGNTIYF. The CDR3 coding sequence is TGCAGCGTCTCCGGGGGGAACACCATATATTTT.